The entry below describes one T cell receptor (beta chain). Its antigen target is currently unknown. One base away there is no much larger clone; base qualities are not given. From its cysteine to its phenylalanine, the CDR3 spans 12 amino acids. The only DNA kept is the CDR3, 36 bases in frame from the first base. V drops 3 bases and J drops 0 bases, leaving 1 base in between. This sample stems from a study of CD4 T cells in relation to SARS-CoV-2 and coronaviruses (dated by TCRdb to the early 2020s). For the study in its entirety: In the ViraFEST assay, PBMCs were cultured with antigen for about eleven days, after which TCR beta CDR3s were sequenced to identify antigen-specific clonal expansions. An HIV-1 Nef peptide pool or a culture without peptide was used as the negative reference condition. Patient-derived lymphoblastoid cell lines were used to map the HLA restriction of shared crossreactive spike epitopes. Memory CD4+ T cell crossreactivity between SARS-CoV-2 and common cold coronavirus spike proteins was assessed at the TCR clonotype level in the study. Samples from three pre-COVID donors and the naive versus memory experiments were sequenced with the Adaptive Biotechnologies TCR-sequencing kit; other data were Illumina-based. Expansion assays from other donors in the study were sequenced with a different, Illumina-based TCR-beta assay.

Library construction relied on the immunoSEQ multiplex PCR assay. The original pipeline was this. During preprocessing, nonproductive sequences were removed, as were CDR3s that did not start with C, did not end with F or W, or were shorter than 7 amino acids. Antigen-specific clonotypes were called with the MANAFEST web app on the basis of expansion relative to the reference and to other culture wells. A clone was considered positive if the clone showed significant expansion compared with the reference culture in 2 of 3 replicate wells at an FDR below 0.05. To be called positive, a clone also had to show significant expansion compared with every other tandem well and an odds ratio greater than 5. After three terminal residues were trimmed from each end, CDR3 homology was quantified as pairwise Levenshtein distance using the stringdist R package. TCRdb obtained this table from immuneACCESS and retained in-frame rearrangements with V and J assigned. These tables miss some clones; where compared with another copy, unresolved V genes account for less than half of the shortfall, and the remainder is unexplained. V and J calls and clone size come straight from that table; D and trimming were deduced from the DNA. The sample yields 28,000 or so clones; 75% to 80% were counted once. Around a sixth of the sample is taken by the ten largest.

CD4+ T cells from unexposed donors were collected before the COVID-19 pandemic (2011-2018). After more than 9 days of culture, CD4+ T cells were isolated with the EasySep CD4+ T cell isolation kit. As cell numbers permitted, CD4+ T cells from unexposed donors were tested for reactivity to SARS-CoV-2 S and N and to four common cold coronavirus spike pools. About 1.9 million PBMCs per well were cultured in IMDM with 5% human AB serum and about 10 IU/ml IL-2. Half of the culture medium was replaced with fresh IL-2-containing medium on days 3 and 7. In general, triplicate replicate wells were used for every peptide culture condition. Leukapheresis product for the unexposed donors was purchased commercially. Ficoll-Paque PLUS gradient centrifugation was used to isolate PBMCs from leukapheresis product or whole blood. PBMCs were either used fresh in the expansion assay or cryopreserved at -140 degrees C. The QIAamp Micro DNA Kit was used to extract genomic DNA from the CD4+ T cells.

The full study reports these points: Memory CD4+ clonotypes crossrecognizing SARS-CoV-2 and at least one common cold coronavirus spike were found in 55% to 70% of donors. Crossreactivity analysis centred on spike protein, so crossreactivity against other viral proteins was not assessed. The study was limited by small numbers of patients and tested TCRs. Significantly weaker SARS-CoV-2-driven expansion was shown by crossreactive clones than by monoreactive clones, consistent with antigenic imprinting. Pre-pandemic and post-infection samples were not both contributed by any donor, so tracing of the source of pre-existing responses was limited.

Source material: CD4+ T cells from PBMCs, cultured in vitro. The V and J segments used are TRBV12-3 or TRBV12-4 and TRBJ2-3, with no D gene named confidently. This TCR derives from a human donor in good health. The DNA is as follows: TGTGCCAGCAGTTTTAGCACAGATACGCAGTATTTT. This encodes CASSFSTDTQYF.